This T cell receptor (beta chain) is drawn from a study of long-term antiretroviral therapy in people with HIV. Overall study context: The 2015 recommendation for immediate ART came about a decade after the earliest samples.

Survey level was the resolution at which the v3.0 immunoSEQ assay ran. Here immunoSEQ multiplex PCR was the method, and the copy in TCRdb shows in-frame clones only, minus some. The sample yields around 26,000 clones, 80% to 95% seen once. As for this clone: The antigen remains unidentified.

Findings and limits, study-wide: Blood in the study was drawn between about 2004 and 2017, possibly under older ART regimens, which may be less effective than current ones. Clonal populations expanded prior to ART predominated within the repertoire at all time points.

Germline V gene sequence: CDR1 MNHEY, CDR2 SMNVEV (reference sequence). This CDR3 is 14 amino acids long. Trimming took 3 bases from V and 0 from J, leaving 9 bases between them. Specimen: unsorted PBMCs, collected 7.6 years after starting antiretroviral therapy. This TCR derives from a woman aged 40 to 50 with HIV. This rearrangement joins TRBV27 to TRBJ2-7; unclear D gene. CDR3 nucleotide sequence: TGTGCCAGCAGTTTGGCTCTCGGCTCCTACGAGCAGTACTTC. Protein product: CASSLALGSYEQYF.